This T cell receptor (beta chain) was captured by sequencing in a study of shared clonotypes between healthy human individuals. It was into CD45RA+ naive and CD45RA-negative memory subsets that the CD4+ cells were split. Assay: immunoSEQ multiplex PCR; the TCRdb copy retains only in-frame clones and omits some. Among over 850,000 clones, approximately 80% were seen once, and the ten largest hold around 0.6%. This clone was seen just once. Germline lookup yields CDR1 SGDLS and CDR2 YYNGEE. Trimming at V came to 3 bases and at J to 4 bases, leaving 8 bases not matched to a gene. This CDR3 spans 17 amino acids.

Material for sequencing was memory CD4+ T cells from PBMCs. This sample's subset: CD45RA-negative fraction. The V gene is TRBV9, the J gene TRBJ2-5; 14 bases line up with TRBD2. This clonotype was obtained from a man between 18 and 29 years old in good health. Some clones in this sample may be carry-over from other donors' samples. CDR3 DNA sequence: TGTGCCAGCAGCGCGAGGACTAGCGGGAGGCCGGCAGAGACCCAGTACTTC. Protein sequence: CASSARTSGRPAETQYF.